Presented here are 24 T cell receptor beta chains from one specimen sequenced in a study of blood T cell repertoires in COVID-19. The protocol was immunoSEQ multiplex PCR, while the TCRdb copy is restricted to in-frame clones and leaves out a portion. Altogether about 230,000 clones are present, 65% to 90% being singletons, with the ten largest covering 6% to 9.5%. The sample was peripheral blood. All receptors derive from a woman aged 45-60 years with acute or convalescent COVID-19.

The V gene is TRBV20-1, the J gene TRBJ2-7; the D gene is possibly TRBD2 (6 bases). The CDR3 is 10 residues long. V was pared by 7 bases and J by 7 bases, with 11 bases between. Germline V gene lookup returns CDR1 DFQATT and CDR2 SNEGSKA (reference sequence). The DNA for the CDR3 is TGCAGTGGCGGGGCGGGGGAGCAGTACTTC. The encoded protein is CSGGAGEQYF.

The rearrangement links TRBV19 to TRBJ2-7; 7 bases fit TRBD2. Germline-derived CDR1 and CDR2 are LNHDA and SQIVND (reference sequence). The CDR3 runs to 15 residues. Trimming removed 3 bases from V and 2 bases from J; junction bases left unmatched: 7. The CDR3 DNA reads as TGTGCCAGTAGTATTCGAGCGGGGACCGCCTACGAGCAGTACTTC. This encodes CASSIRAGTAYEQYF. Complete variable domain (other parts from reference TRBV19 and TRBJ2-7): DGGITQSPKYLFRKEGQNVTLSCEQNLNHDAMYWYRQDPGQGLRLIYYSQIVNDFQKGDIAEGYSVSREKKESFPLTVTSAQKNPTAFYLCASSIRAGTAYEQYFGPGTRLTVT.

This chain links TRBV28 with TRBJ2-1; maybe TRBD2 (6 bases). Trimming pared 8 bases from V and 7 bases from J, leaving 21 bases between. The CDR3 extends over 15 amino acids. Germline CDR1 reads MDHEN; CDR2 reads SYDVKM. CDR3 residues: CASQHLGTGGNEQFF. CDR3 nucleotides: TGTGCCAGCCAACATCTTGGGACTGGGGGGAATGAGCAGTTCTTC.

The rearrangement joins TRBV28 to TRBJ2-5; 7 nucleotides align to TRBD1. CDR1 is MDHEN, CDR2 SYDVKM, per germline. This CDR3 is built from 16 residues. The V gene end was trimmed by 4 bases and the J gene end by 5 bases; junction bases not matched to a gene: 13. The CDR3 region is CASSSLLQGVRETQYF. The CDR3 DNA reads TGTGCCAGCAGTTCCCTACTCCAGGGGGTCAGGGAGACCCAGTACTTC.

The chain has TRBV19 and TRBJ2-5; the match to TRBD2 covers 8 bases. V trimming: 0 bases; J trimming: 5 bases; junction bases outside the gene matches: 2. Germline V gives CDR1 LNHDA, CDR2 SQIVND (reference sequence). The CDR3 sequence is 14 residues long. DNA for the CDR3: TGTGCCAGTAGTATAGAAACGGGAGGGGAGACCCAGTACTTC. Amino acids: CASSIETGGETQYF.

The CDR3 DNA is TGCAGTGTCCGTAGAGGCTACACCTTC. Amino acid sequence: CSVRRGYTF. This chain uses TRBV20-1 with TRBJ1-2, with D unclear. The V and J ends lost 7 bases and 8 bases respectively, with 8 bases between them. The length of the CDR3 is 9 residues. Germline V lookup: CDR1 DFQATT, CDR2 SNEGSKA (reference sequence).

This chain connects TRBV5-1 to TRBJ2-7; the match to TRBD2 covers 11 bases. This CDR3 spans 17 amino acids. J gave up 9 bases and V 2 bases, and 16 bases lay outside the gene matches. Germline CDR1 and CDR2: SGHRS and YFSETQ. As DNA, the CDR3 is TGCGCCAGCAGCTTAAACGTAGGGAGTACTAGCGGGGGATTGCAGTACTTC. This encodes CASSLNVGSTSGGLQYF.

The count of this clone is one. This chain uses TRBV28 with TRBJ1-3; D possibly corresponds to TRBD1 (6 bases). The CDR3 runs to 15 residues. Trimming removed 3 bases from V and 2 bases from J, with 11 bases in between. Germline V CDR1 and CDR2: MDHEN, SYDVKM. CDR3 residues: CASSFHPGAGNTIYF. The DNA of the CDR3 is TGTGCCAGCAGTTTTCATCCAGGGGCTGGAAACACCATATATTTT.

This clone has just a few counts. V is TRBV14 and J is TRBJ2-7; 8 positions agree with TRBD2. Germline values: CDR1 SGHDN, CDR2 FVKESK. The CDR3 contains 13 residues. Trimming cost V 4 bases and J 9 bases; bases outside gene matches: 8. CDR3 loop: CASSRRGLDGQYF. CDR3 sequence (DNA): TGTGCCAGCAGCCGAAGGGGACTAGACGGGCAGTACTTC.

The J gene is TRBJ1-2, the V gene TRBV7-9, with TRBD1 identical over 7 bases. The trim removed 5 bases at V and 5 bases at J, leaving 5 bases unmatched. Germline CDR1 and CDR2: SEHNR and FQNEAQ (reference sequence). This CDR3 has 13 amino acids. The CDR3 protein is CASSRTGDYGYTF. CDR3 in DNA: TGTGCCAGCAGCCGGACAGGAGATTATGGCTACACCTTC.

This chain connects TRBV19 to TRBJ1-5; D is ambiguous. Between the trimmed V and J ends, which lost 3 bases and 3 bases, there was a span of 15 bases. The CDR3 totals 16 residues. CDR1 LNHDA and CDR2 SQIVND come from the germline V gene (reference sequence). This CDR3 is CASSILRGTNNQPQHF. The DNA of the CDR3 is TGTGCCAGTAGTATTTTGCGGGGAACGAACAATCAGCCCCAGCATTTT. Using reference TRBV19 and TRBJ1-5 for the parts outside the CDR3, the full variable domain is DGGITQSPKYLFRKEGQNVTLSCEQNLNHDAMYWYRQDPGQGLRLIYYSQIVNDFQKGDIAEGYSVSREKKESFPLTVTSAQKNPTAFYLCASSILRGTNNQPQHFGDGTRLSIL.

The CDR3 loop is CASSSRTGELFF. The DNA of the CDR3 is TGTGCCAGTAGTTCTAGAACCGGGGAGCTGTTTTTT. The chain couples TRBV19 to TRBJ2-2; no definite D call. V lost 5 bases and J lost 5, with 6 bases in between. This CDR3 is built from 12 residues. CDR1 and CDR2 from the germline V gene are LNHDA and SQIVND (reference sequence).

V usage is TRBV2 and J usage is TRBJ1-3; no clear D. This CDR3 comprises 17 residues. The V gene's germline CDR1 is SNHLY and CDR2 FYNNEI. V lost 0 bases and J 1 base, leaving 13 bases between the germline ends. In nucleotides, the CDR3 is TGTGCCAGCAGTGAAGCGCTCGTGATAGAGTCTGGAAACACCATATATTTT. This encodes CASSEALVIESGNTIYF.

The chain joins TRBV7-9 to TRBJ2-5; 9 bases are a match to TRBD2. V dropped 2 bases and J dropped 2; count of bases not matched to a gene: 9. This CDR3 has 17 amino acids. Germline V CDR1 and CDR2: SEHNR, FQNEAQ (reference sequence). In nucleotides, the CDR3 is TGTGCCAGCAGCTTACGTTCCAGGCTAGCGGGGCAAGAGACCCAGTACTTC. Protein sequence: CASSLRSRLAGQETQYF.

This chain links TRBV5-1 with TRBJ2-7, with 11 nucleotides matching TRBD1. After removal of 0 bases from V and 6 bases from J, the junction contained 8 bases not matched to a gene. Per the germline V gene, CDR1 is SGHRS and CDR2 is YFSETQ. CDR3 length: 16 amino acids. Here the CDR3 reads CASSLALPGTGGEQYF. The CDR3 DNA is TGCGCCAGCAGCTTGGCCCTTCCCGGGACAGGGGGCGAGCAGTACTTC.

There are a few counts of this clone. The CDR3 DNA reads as TGTGCCAGTAGTATACCCCCTAGCTCCTACAATGAGCAGTTCTTC. Translating gives CASSIPPSSYNEQFF. The V gene is TRBV19, the J gene TRBJ2-1; D unresolved. The CDR3 runs 15 residues. V was pared by 2 bases and J by 0 bases, with 8 bases between. CDR1 and CDR2 (germline): LNHDA, SQIVND (reference sequence).

This rearrangement joins TRBV30 to TRBJ1-4, with D possibly being TRBD1 (5 bases). V lost 5 bases, J lost 3 bases, and 10 bases lay in between. Germline values: CDR1 GTSNPN, CDR2 SVGIG (reference sequence). The CDR3 is 13 amino acids. CDR3 bases: TGTGCCTGGGCAAGGGGATCTAATGAAAAACTGTTTTTT. This gives the protein CAWARGSNEKLFF.

There are a few counts of this clone. V is TRBV25-1 and J is TRBJ2-1, with TRBD2 matching over 10 bases. V lost 5 bases, J lost 3 bases, and 4 bases stayed unmatched. In germline, CDR1 is MGHDK, CDR2 SYGVNS. This CDR3 region has 15 residues. For the CDR3, the DNA is TGTGCCAGCAGTAAAATAGCGGGAGGCTACAATGAGCAGTTCTTC. Its protein is CASSKIAGGYNEQFF.

The J gene is TRBJ1-1, the V gene TRBV2; no definite D call. V was trimmed by 6 bases and J by 1 base, leaving 9 bases between them. The germline V gene encodes CDR1 SNHLY and CDR2 FYNNEI. The CDR3 has 13 amino acids. The CDR3 here is CASRLGENTEAFF. CDR3 DNA sequence: TGTGCCAGCAGGTTAGGAGAGAACACTGAAGCTTTCTTT. Supplemented by reference TRBV2 and TRBJ1-1, the full variable domain reads EPEVTQTPSHQVTQMGQEVILRCVPISNHLYFYWYRQILGQKVEFLVSFYNNEISEKSEIFDDQFSVERPDGSNFTLKIRSTKLEDSAMYFCASRLGENTEAFFGQGTRLTVV.

The chain has TRBV6-1 and TRBJ1-1, with D perhaps TRBD1 (5 bases). The CDR3 is made up of 13 amino acids. CDR1 and CDR2 from the germline V gene are MNHNS and SASEGT. Between the trimmed V and J ends, which lost 2 bases and 5 bases, there was a span of 9 bases. The CDR3: CASSEQGRTEAFF. The CDR3 nucleotides read TGTGCCAGCAGTGAACAGGGAAGGACTGAAGCTTTCTTT.

As for this clone: Within the sample, other DNA sequences also encode this same CDR3. V gene TRBV5-1 combines with J gene TRBJ2-7; 13 nucleotides agree with TRBD2. The CDR3 spans 14 residues. V lost 4 bases, J lost 4 bases, and 2 bases stayed unmatched. Germline lookup yields CDR1 SGHRS and CDR2 YFSETQ. This chain's CDR3 is CASSRTSGSYEQYF. The CDR3 DNA reads as TGCGCCAGCAGCCGGACTAGCGGGAGTTACGAGCAGTACTTC.

The chain has TRBV11-3 and TRBJ2-2, with 7 bases aligning to TRBD2. Per the germline V gene, CDR1 is SGHNT and CDR2 is YENEEA. V shed 1 base and J 8 bases; nucleotides not matched to a gene: 4. The CDR3 spans 14 residues. The CDR3 loop is CASSLGLAVGELFF. For the CDR3, the DNA is TGTGCCAGCAGCTTAGGCCTAGCGGTTGGGGAGCTGTTTTTT.

The chain is built from TRBV7-8 and TRBJ2-5; D may be TRBD2 (5 bases). V shed 6 bases and J shed 3 bases, with 8 bases lying between them. The CDR3 is made up of 12 amino acids. CDR1 is SGHVS, CDR2 FQNEAQ, per germline. CDR3 in DNA: TGTGCCAGCAGGGGGAGCGAAGAGACCCAGTACTTC. As protein: CASRGSEETQYF.

This chain uses TRBV6-5 with TRBJ1-1; TRBD1 matches at 7 bases. Trimming cost V 4 bases and J 5 bases; bases outside gene matches: 4. The CDR3 has 13 residues. Germline CDR1 is MNHEY and CDR2 is SVGAGI. The CDR3 sequence: CASSSGRGTEAFF. CDR3 in DNA: TGTGCCAGCAGTTCCGGCAGGGGGACTGAAGCTTTCTTT.